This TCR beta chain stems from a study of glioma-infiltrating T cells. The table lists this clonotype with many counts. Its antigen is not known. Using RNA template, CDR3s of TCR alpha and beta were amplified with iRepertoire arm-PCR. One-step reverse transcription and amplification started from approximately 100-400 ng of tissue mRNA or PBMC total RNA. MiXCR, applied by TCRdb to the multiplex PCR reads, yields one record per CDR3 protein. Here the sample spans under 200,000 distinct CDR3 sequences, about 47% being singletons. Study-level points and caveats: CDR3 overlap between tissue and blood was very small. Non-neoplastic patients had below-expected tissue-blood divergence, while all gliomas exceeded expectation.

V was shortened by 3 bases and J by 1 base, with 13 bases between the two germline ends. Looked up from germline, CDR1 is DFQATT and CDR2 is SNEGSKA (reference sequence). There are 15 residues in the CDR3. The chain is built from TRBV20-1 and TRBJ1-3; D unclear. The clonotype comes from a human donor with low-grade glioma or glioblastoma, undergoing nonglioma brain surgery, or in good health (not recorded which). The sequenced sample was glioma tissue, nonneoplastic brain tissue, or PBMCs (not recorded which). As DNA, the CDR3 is TGCAGTGCTAGCGAGGCCCTATCTTCTGGAAACACCATATATTTT. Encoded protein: CSASEALSSGNTIYF.